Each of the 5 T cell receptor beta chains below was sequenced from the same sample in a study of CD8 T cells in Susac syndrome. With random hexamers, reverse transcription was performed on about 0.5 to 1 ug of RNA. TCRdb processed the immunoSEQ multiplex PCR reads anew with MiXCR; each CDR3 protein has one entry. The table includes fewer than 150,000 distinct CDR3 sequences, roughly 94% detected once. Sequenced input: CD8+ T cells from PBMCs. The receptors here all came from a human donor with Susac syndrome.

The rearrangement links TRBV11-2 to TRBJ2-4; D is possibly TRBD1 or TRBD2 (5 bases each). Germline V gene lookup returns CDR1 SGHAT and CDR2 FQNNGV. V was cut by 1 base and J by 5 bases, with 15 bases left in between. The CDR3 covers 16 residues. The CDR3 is CASSLVYRDGENIQYF. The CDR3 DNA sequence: TGTGCCAGCAGCTTAGTTTACCGGGACGGGGAAAACATTCAGTACTTC.

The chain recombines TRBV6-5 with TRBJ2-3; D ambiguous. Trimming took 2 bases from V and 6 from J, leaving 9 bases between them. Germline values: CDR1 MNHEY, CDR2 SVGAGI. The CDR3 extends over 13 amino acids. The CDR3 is CASSYPSWDTQYF. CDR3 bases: TGTGCCAGCAGTTACCCTAGTTGGGATACGCAGTATTTT.

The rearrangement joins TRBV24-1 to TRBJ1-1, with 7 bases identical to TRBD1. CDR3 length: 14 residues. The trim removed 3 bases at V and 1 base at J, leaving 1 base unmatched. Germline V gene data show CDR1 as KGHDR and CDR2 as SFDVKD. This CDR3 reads CATSDDRENTEAFF. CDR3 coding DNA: TGTGCCACCAGTGATGACAGGGAGAACACTGAAGCTTTCTTT.

The DNA for the CDR3 is TGTGCCAGCAGCCGCGACACCCAGTACTTC. It yields the protein CASSRDTQYF. The chain couples TRBV7-2 to TRBJ2-5; D not resolved. This CDR3 is 10 amino acids long. Germline V gene sequence: CDR1 SGHTA, CDR2 FQGNSA. The germline V and J ends were trimmed by 5 bases and 8 bases, with 6 bases remaining between them.

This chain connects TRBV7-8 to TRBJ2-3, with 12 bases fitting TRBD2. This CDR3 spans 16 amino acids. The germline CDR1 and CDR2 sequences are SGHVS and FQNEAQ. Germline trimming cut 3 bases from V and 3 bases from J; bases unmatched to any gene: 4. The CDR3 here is CASSLTSGRDTDTQYF. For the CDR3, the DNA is TGTGCCAGCAGCTTGACTAGCGGGAGAGATACAGATACGCAGTATTTT.